Each of the 27 T cell receptor beta chains below was sequenced from the same sample in a study of cytomegalovirus exposure and HLA in healthy donors. The PCR employed 60 Vbeta primers together with 13 Jbeta primers. Profiled with immunoSEQ multiplex PCR; TCRdb holds only in-frame clones, not every one. The sample lists 70,000 to 75,000 clones; about two thirds were seen once. Sequenced material: PBMCs. All receptors derive from a woman between 40 and 55 years old in good health and CMV-seropositive.

CDR3 amino acids: CASGFTRGTNQPQHF. CDR3 nucleotide sequence: TGTGCCAGCGGGTTCACGCGGGGAACTAATCAGCCCCAGCATTTT. V gene TRBV6-1 combines with J gene TRBJ1-5; D unclear. In germline, CDR1 is MNHNS, CDR2 SASEGT. The CDR3 extends over 15 amino acids. V was shortened by 8 bases and J by 4 bases, with 18 bases between the two germline ends.

V is TRBV11-3 and J is TRBJ1-4; D is unclear. V lost 5 bases and J lost 6, with 10 bases in between. This CDR3 is built from 13 residues. Germline V CDR1 and CDR2: SGHNT, YENEEA. DNA for the CDR3: TGTGCCAGCAGCCCCGGGAGGGATGAAAAACTGTTTTTT. Translating it yields CASSPGRDEKLFF.

The rearrangement links TRBV7-8 to TRBJ1-1; the match to TRBD1 covers 9 bases. From germline, CDR1 is SGHVS and CDR2 FQNEAQ. With 5 bases clipped from V and 0 bases from J, the junction kept 4 bases outside the gene matches. The CDR3 length is 15 residues. The CDR3: CASSGQGTLNTEAFF. The CDR3 region has the DNA TGTGCCAGCAGCGGACAGGGGACCTTGAACACTGAAGCTTTCTTT.

The genes are TRBV2 and TRBJ1-5; 8 positions agree with TRBD1. Germline CDR1 SNHLY, CDR2 FYNNEI. The CDR3 has 16 residues. V lost 7 bases to trimming and J lost 0 bases; unmatched junction nucleotides: 8. As DNA, the CDR3 is TGTGCCAGCAACTCGGGACAGGTCCCTAGCAATCAGCCCCAGCATTTT. Encoded protein: CASNSGQVPSNQPQHF.

The chain uses TRBV6-5 and TRBJ2-1; D unresolved. This CDR3 is 11 amino acids long. Germline V gene lookup returns CDR1 MNHEY and CDR2 SVGAGI. Between the trimmed V and J ends, which lost 2 bases and 8 bases, there was a span of 4 bases. The CDR3 DNA reads TGTGCCAGCAGTTACGAGCATGAGCAGTTCTTC. This encodes CASSYEHEQFF.

The chain employs TRBV4-1 and TRBJ2-7, with D possibly matching TRBD1 (6 bases). CDR3 size: 16 residues. CDR1 and CDR2 from the germline V gene are MGHRA and YSYEKL. The germline V and J ends were trimmed by 6 bases and 1 base, with 19 bases remaining between them. CDR3 DNA sequence: TGCGCCAGCAGGAAGGGGGTAGGGACCAAATCCTACGAGCAGTACTTC. Amino acid sequence: CASRKGVGTKSYEQYF.

The V and J genes are TRBV5-3 and TRBJ1-2, with D unclear. TRBV5-3 is known as an ORF, though its function is uncertain. The CDR3 has 14 amino acids. Trimming cost V 6 bases and J 1 base, with 13 bases left between them. For the CDR3, the DNA is TGTGCCAGAACCAGCCGCGGCGATAACTATGGCTACACCTTC. It translates to CARTSRGDNYGYTF.

This clone came up a few times. CDR3: CASSVPGLAGNTQYF. For the CDR3, the DNA is TGCGCCAGCAGCGTACCGGGACTAGCAGGCAATACGCAGTATTTT. This chain connects TRBV10-2 to TRBJ2-3; TRBD2 agrees at 9 bases. The germline V gene has CDR1 WSHSY and CDR2 SAAADI. Germline trimming cut 6 bases from V and 7 bases from J; bases unmatched to any gene: 11. The CDR3 length is 15 residues.

This chain joins TRBV5-1 and TRBJ1-2, with TRBD1 as a possible D gene (5 bases). The CDR3 has 14 amino acids. Germline V lookup: CDR1 SGHRS, CDR2 YFSETQ. The V and J ends lost 4 bases and 8 bases respectively, with 18 bases between them. The CDR3 DNA follows: TGCGCCAGCAGCACCCCCTTAGGGACTGAGGGCTACACCTTC. Its translation is CASSTPLGTEGYTF.

The chain employs TRBV5-1 and TRBJ1-2, with a possible D match to TRBD1 (5 bases). The CDR3 totals 15 residues. V shed 2 bases and J shed 10 bases, with 21 bases lying between them. From germline, CDR1 is SGHRS and CDR2 YFSETQ. In DNA, the CDR3 is TGCGCCAGCAGCTTATCCGGCAGGGTTGGATCGTCCTACACCTTC. This gives the protein CASSLSGRVGSSYTF.

The rearrangement joins TRBV6-6 to TRBJ1-5; possible D gene TRBD1, 6 bases. The CDR3 length is 16 residues. Looked up from germline, CDR1 is MNHNY and CDR2 is SVGAGI (reference sequence). Trimming took 6 bases from V and 0 from J, leaving 15 bases between them. The CDR3 DNA sequence: TGTGCCAGCAGCCCACAGGGCCCCGATAGCAATCAGCCCCAGCATTTT. Residues: CASSPQGPDSNQPQHF.

This chain joins TRBV2 and TRBJ2-5, with 13 bases matching TRBD2. The CDR3 totals 20 residues. V gave up 3 bases and J gave up 3 bases; unmatched junction bases: 16. Germline CDR1 is SNHLY and CDR2 is FYNNEI. The CDR3 here is CASSDPRTLRTSGGEETQYF. In DNA, the CDR3 is TGTGCCAGCAGTGACCCTCGAACTCTCCGGACTAGCGGGGGTGAAGAGACCCAGTACTTC. The full variable domain, completed using reference TRBV2 and TRBJ2-5, is EPEVTQTPSHQVTQMGQEVILRCVPISNHLYFYWYRQILGQKVEFLVSFYNNEISEKSEIFDDQFSVERPDGSNFTLKIRSTKLEDSAMYFCASSDPRTLRTSGGEETQYFGPGTRLLVL.

The gene calls are TRBV7-2 and TRBJ2-3; TRBD2 agrees at 11 bases. Losses at the gene ends were 3 bases for V and 3 bases for J; bases not matched to a gene: 2. Germline V gene data show CDR1 as SGHTA and CDR2 as FQGNSA. This CDR3 is built from 15 residues. Here the CDR3 DNA reads TGTGCCAGCAGCTTGGCTAGCGGGGGGACAGATACGCAGTATTTT. Translation gives CASSLASGGTDTQYF.

V and J are TRBV15 and TRBJ2-1; D not resolved. CDR3 length equals 12 residues. Trimming took off 4 bases at V and 4 bases at J, with 5 bases between the two ends. CDR1 and CDR2 from the germline V gene are LNHNV and YYDKDF (reference sequence). The CDR3 sequence: CATSTKYNEQFF. CDR3 in DNA: TGTGCCACCAGCACCAAATACAATGAGCAGTTCTTC.

The chain uses TRBV7-2 and TRBJ2-1, with D unresolved. CDR1 and CDR2 (germline): SGHTA, FQGNSA. Between the trimmed V and J ends, which lost 3 bases and 9 bases, there was a span of 3 bases. The CDR3 has 10 residues. The CDR3 DNA sequence: TGTGCCAGCAGCTTTCTTGAGCAGTTCTTC. Its translation is CASSFLEQFF.

In its sample, this clone was seen a few times. This sequence joins TRBV5-4 and TRBJ1-3; 8 bases are shared with TRBD1. Germline V gives CDR1 SGHNT, CDR2 YYREEE (reference sequence). J lost 0 bases, V lost 4 bases, and 6 bases had no gene match. The CDR3 sequence is 16 residues long. Here the CDR3 DNA reads TGTGCCAGCAGCCCAGGGGGCGGATACTCTGGAAACACCATATATTTT. This encodes CASSPGGGYSGNTIYF.

The V gene is TRBV4-2, the J gene TRBJ2-7; 7 bases match TRBD2. CDR3 length: 16 residues. The ends lost 1 base at V and 0 bases at J; junction bases unmatched: 6. CDR1 and CDR2 (germline): LGHNA, YNFKEQ. The CDR3 DNA reads as TGTGCCAGCAGCCAAGGAGGAGCGGGGAGCTCCTACGAGCAGTACTTC. Its translation: CASSQGGAGSSYEQYF.

The V gene is TRBV5-5, the J gene TRBJ2-7; 8 bases fit TRBD2. Per the germline V gene, CDR1 is SGHKS and CDR2 is YYEKEE (reference sequence). Germline trimming cut 4 bases from V and 3 bases from J; bases unmatched to any gene: 9. CDR3 length equals 15 residues. CDR3 amino acids: CASSLEGGGFYEQYF. The CDR3 DNA reads as TGTGCCAGCAGCCTCGAAGGCGGGGGGTTCTACGAGCAGTACTTC. The whole variable domain, remainder taken from reference TRBV5-5 and TRBJ2-7, is DAGVTQSPTHLIKTRGQQVTLRCSPISGHKSVSWYQQVLGQGPQFIFQYYEKEERGRGNFPDRFSARQFPNYSSELNVNALLLGDSALYLCASSLEGGGFYEQYFGPGTRLTVT.

The chain links TRBV12-5 to TRBJ2-5; 13 bases are a match to TRBD2. The CDR3 length is 13 residues. CDR1 is LGHNT, CDR2 FRNRAP, per germline. Unmatched junction bases numbered 1, after V lost 8 bases and J lost 4 bases. The chain's CDR3 is CASRTSGGETQYF. DNA of the CDR3: TGTGCTAGTAGGACTAGCGGGGGAGAGACCCAGTACTTC.

V usage is TRBV13 and J usage is TRBJ2-3; 12 nucleotides agree with TRBD2. This CDR3 has 16 amino acids. The germline V gene encodes CDR1 PRHDT and CDR2 FYEKMQ (reference sequence). The junction had 7 bases not matched to a gene; V was cut back by 5 bases and J by 4 bases. CDR3 amino acids: CASSPRTSGIPDTQYF. The CDR3 DNA sequence: TGTGCCAGCAGCCCTCGGACTAGCGGGATTCCAGATACGCAGTATTTT.

The V call is TRBV6-5, the J call TRBJ2-2, with 9 positions matching TRBD1. Per germline, CDR1 MNHEY and CDR2 SVGAGI. The length of the CDR3 is 15 residues. Unmatched junction bases numbered 2, after V lost 6 bases and J lost 0 bases. The CDR3: CASSRQGANTGELFF. CDR3 nucleotides: TGTGCCAGCAGCCGACAGGGGGCGAACACCGGGGAGCTGTTTTTT.

The genes are TRBV9 and TRBJ1-2; tentative D call: TRBD1 (6 bases). The length of the CDR3 is 15 residues. With 3 bases removed from V and 6 bases from J, the gap between germline ends came to 18 bases. Germline V gene sequence: CDR1 SGDLS, CDR2 YYNGEE. Here the CDR3 reads CASSDDRQRVHGYTF. CDR3 nucleotides: TGTGCCAGCAGCGATGACAGGCAAAGGGTACATGGCTACACCTTC.

This rearrangement joins TRBV7-8 to TRBJ1-2; no definite D call. The CDR3 loop spans 14 amino acids. Trimming took off 1 base at V and 5 bases at J, with 11 bases between the two ends. Per the germline V gene, CDR1 is SGHVS and CDR2 is FQNEAQ. CDR3 sequence reads: CASSLGHSSYGYTF. DNA of the CDR3: TGTGCCAGCAGCTTAGGTCACAGTTCTTATGGCTACACCTTC.

The genes are TRBV7-3 and TRBJ2-1, with 8 bases identical to TRBD1. The J segment lost 5 bases and the V segment lost 5 bases, leaving 11 bases of the junction unmatched. The CDR3 totals 16 residues. CDR1 is SGHTA and CDR2 is FQGTGA in the germline V gene. The CDR3 DNA follows: TGTGCCAGCAGCCCCCCGCCGACAGGGGCACACAATGAGCAGTTCTTC. Translating gives CASSPPPTGAHNEQFF. The full variable domain, with the rest looked up from reference TRBV7-3 and TRBJ2-1, is GAGVSQTPSNKVTEKGKYVELRCDPISGHTALYWYRQSLGQGPEFLIYFQGTGAADDSGLPNDRFFAVRPEGSVSTLKIQRTERGDSAVYLCASSPPPTGAHNEQFFGPGTRLTVL.

The V and J genes are TRBV9 and TRBJ2-7; TRBD1 matches at 8 bases. This CDR3 contains 14 residues. V gave up 3 bases and J gave up 3 bases; unmatched junction bases: 5. Germline CDR1 reads SGDLS; CDR2 reads YYNGEE. CDR3 sequence reads: CASSAGTGRYEQYF. The CDR3 nucleotides read TGTGCCAGCAGCGCCGGGACAGGTCGCTACGAGCAGTACTTC.

Points on this clone: One end of the junction does not line up with germline, which may come from a read error. The chain joins TRBV7-9 to TRBJ1-5, with 9 bases lining up with TRBD1. CDR3 length: 12 amino acids. Germline CDR1 reads SEHNR; CDR2 reads FQNEAQ (reference sequence). CDR3 region: CSSSLDRGPQHF. CDR3 sequence (DNA): TGTTCCAGCAGCTTGGACAGGGGGCCCCAGCATTTT.

The J gene is TRBJ2-2, the V gene TRBV25-1, with D unresolved. CDR1 MGHDK and CDR2 SYGVNS come from the germline V gene. V was cut by 3 bases and J by 6 bases, with 14 bases left in between. This CDR3 is 15 amino acids long. The CDR3 DNA follows: TGTGCCAGCAGTGATCCTGCAGCGCTCGCCGGGGAGCTGTTTTTT. Protein: CASSDPAALAGELFF. Drawing the rest from reference TRBV25-1 and TRBJ2-2, the complete variable domain is EADIYQTPRYLVIGTGKKITLECSQTMGHDKMYWYQQDPGMELHLIHYSYGVNSTEKGDLSSESTVSRIRTEHFPLTLESARPSHTSQYLCASSDPAALAGELFFGEGSRLTVL.